The clone carrying this TCR beta chain ranks as medium-sized. Its cognate antigen is unknown. This sample is part of a study of HIV-infected patients and healthy controls. Study-level points and caveats: Compared with untreated HIV+ repertoires, healthy controls showed roughly threefold more distinct CDR3s and higher Shannon diversity.

Reverse transcription used 500 to 550 ng RNA and constant-region primers for alpha and beta. Using multiplexing indices, alpha and beta chain libraries were generated apart by chain-specific third strand synthesis. Ligation attached cDNA to a 5' RACE adapter that carried a random hexamer and SP2 site. Each molecule carried a 12-nucleotide identifier made of two joined random hexamers added before amplification. Each CDR3 protein gets one entry after TCRdb re-called the 5' RACE reads with MiXCR. The sample contains 18,000 or so distinct CDR3 sequences, approximately 8.3% of which appear only once. Trimming took off 5 bases at V and 4 bases at J, with 9 bases between the two ends. Germline CDR1 SGHTA, CDR2 FQGNSA. The CDR3 is 13 amino acids. All unsorted peripheral T cells were captured because whole blood was used without fractionation.

The sequence was obtained from an adult in good health. The specimen was blood. J is TRBJ1-5 and V is TRBV7-2; D is ambiguous. Written as DNA, the CDR3 is TGTGCCAGCAGCCAGGAGGTAAATCAGCCCCAGCATTTT. Encoded protein: CASSQEVNQPQHF.